This T cell receptor (beta chain) was retrieved from a study of T-cell memory formation after mild COVID-19. As for the study in general: Most TCR clusters belonged to a single donor.

This clonotype was counted at least ten times. The antigen remains undetermined. Each CDR3 protein gets one entry after TCRdb re-called the 5' RACE reads with MiXCR. The sample gives fewer than 250,000 distinct CDR3 sequences, over 9.5% of which show up once; less than 4% is in the top ten. Trimming took off 0 bases at V and 0 bases at J, with 10 bases between the two ends. Germline V gives CDR1 SGDLS, CDR2 YYNGEE. The CDR3 totals 15 residues. Study observations and caveats: Clones that contracted clustered mainly in CM and EM if CD4+ and in EMRA if CD8+. That cross-reactive memory joined was suggested by some responding clones appearing in pre-infection memory.

The source is a young man who had mild COVID-19 (a few samples of this study predate the infection). Cell type and time point are not known. This chain joins TRBV9 and TRBJ2-7; no clear D gene. Sequenced sample: PBMCs or a T cell subset sorted from them (not recorded which). DNA of the CDR3: TGTGCCAGCAGCGTAGCGGCAGTCAGCTCCTACGAGCAGTACTTC. This codes for CASSVAAVSSYEQYF. The full variable domain, its missing parts supplied by reference TRBV9 and TRBJ2-7, is DSGVTQTPKHLITATGQRVTLRCSPRSGDLSVYWYQQSLDQGLQFLIQYYNGEERAKGNILERFSAQQFPDLHSELNLSSLELGDSALYFCASSVAAVSSYEQYFGPGTRLTVT.